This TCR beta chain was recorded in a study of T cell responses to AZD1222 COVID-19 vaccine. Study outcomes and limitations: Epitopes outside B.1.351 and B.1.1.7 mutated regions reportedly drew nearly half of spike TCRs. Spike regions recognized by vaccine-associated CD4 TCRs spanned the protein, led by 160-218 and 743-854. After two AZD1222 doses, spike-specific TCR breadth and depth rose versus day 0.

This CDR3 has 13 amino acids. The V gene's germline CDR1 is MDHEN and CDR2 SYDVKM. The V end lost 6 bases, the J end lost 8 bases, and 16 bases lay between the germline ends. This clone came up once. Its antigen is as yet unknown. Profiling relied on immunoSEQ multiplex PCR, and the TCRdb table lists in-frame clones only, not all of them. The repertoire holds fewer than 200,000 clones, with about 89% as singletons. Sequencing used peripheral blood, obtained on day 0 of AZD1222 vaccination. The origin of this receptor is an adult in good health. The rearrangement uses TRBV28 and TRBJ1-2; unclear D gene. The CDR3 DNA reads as TGTGCCAGCAGCGGCTCACCTATGCAGGGCTACACCTTC. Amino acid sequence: CASSGSPMQGYTF.